A selection of T cell receptor beta chains follows, all from one sample in a study of Graves' ophthalmopathy and Graves' hyperthyroidism. TCRdb itself ran the multiplex PCR reads through MiXCR, one entry per CDR3 protein. This sample has hundreds of thousands of distinct CDR3 sequences, with about 40% found just once. Source material: peripheral blood. The receptor source for this set is an adult man with Graves' ophthalmopathy. CDR3s include the opening cysteine and the closing phenylalanine or tryptophan. D genes are given only for firm matches. Clone size appears in some rows only: once, few, many, or a class for an expanded clone.

size,V,J,D,DNA,CDR3
-,TRBV6-6,TRBJ1-5,TRBD1,TGTGCCAGCAGCCCAGACAGGGTTCGGCCCCAGCATTTT,CASSPDRVRPQHF
many,TRBV12-3/TRBV12-4,TRBJ2-7,-,TGTGCCAGCAGAAGAGACGGCGGGGAGGCCTGGGAGCAGTACTTC,CASRRDGGEAWEQYF
many,TRBV4-2,TRBJ2-7,-,TGTGCCAGCAGCCAGGGGATGGGCGAGCAGTACTTC,CASSQGMGEQYF
few,TRBV5-1,TRBJ2-7,-,TGCGCCAGCAGCTACCGGGATAATCGTTACGAGCAGTACTTC,CASSYRDNRYEQYF
-,TRBV25-1,TRBJ2-7,TRBD1,TGTGCCAGTTACTCTGCGGGACAGGGATACGAGCAGTACTTC,CASYSAGQGYEQYF
-,TRBV7-9,TRBJ1-1,-,TGCGCCAGCAGCCCCTGGACACGAGAGGACACTGAAGCTTTCTTT,CASSPWTREDTEAFF
many,TRBV19,TRBJ1-1,TRBD1,TGTGCCAGTAGTGGATGGACAGGGGGCGATCGGTACACTGAAGCTTTCTTT,CASSGWTGGDRYTEAFF
-,TRBV7-2,TRBJ2-7,-,TGTGCCAGCAGCTTGGGCAGACACGAGCAGTACTTC,CASSLGRHEQYF
-,TRBV7-2,TRBJ2-3,-,TGTGCCAGCAGCTTACGAAGGAGCACAGATACGCAGTATTTT,CASSLRRSTDTQYF
many,TRBV5-1,TRBJ1-2,TRBD1,TGCGCCAGCAGCCACGCCGGGGACAGTTATGGCTACACCTTC,CASSHAGDSYGYTF
-,TRBV9,TRBJ2-5,-,TGTGCCAGCAGTCCTCCAGTTGTGGGAGAGACCCAGTACTTC,CASSPPVVGETQYF
-,TRBV5-4,TRBJ1-5,TRBD1,TGTGCCAGCAGCTTCCCGGGACAGGGTCGCAATCAGCCCCAGCATTTT,CASSFPGQGRNQPQHF
many,TRBV7-2,TRBJ1-1,TRBD1,TGTGCCAGTTCAGGGGGCCCGATGAACACTGAAGCTTTCTTT,CASSGGPMNTEAFF
few,TRBV4-2,TRBJ1-4,TRBD1,TGTGCCAGCAGCCAAGACTTTCTAGGACAGGGTAATGAAAAACTGTTTTTT,CASSQDFLGQGNEKLFF
-,TRBV25-1,TRBJ1-1,-,TGTGCTAGGTGGGCAGGGCGTTTGGGTGAAGCTTTCTTT,CARWAGRLGEAFF
many,TRBV11-2,TRBJ2-7,TRBD1,TGTGCCAGCAGCGGCCTGACAGGGGTTAGGTACGAGCAGTACTTC,CASSGLTGVRYEQYF
many,TRBV7-2,TRBJ2-7,-,TGTGCCAGCAGCTTACCAGTAACCTACGAGCAGTACTTC,CASSLPVTYEQYF
-,TRBV7-8,TRBJ2-5,-,TGTGCCAGCAGACCTGGGGGCGTAGAGACCCAGTACTTC,CASRPGGVETQYF
-,TRBV29-1,TRBJ2-1,TRBD2,TGCAGCATGCGGACTAGCGACTACAATGAGCAGTTCTTC,CSMRTSDYNEQFF
-,TRBV25-1,TRBJ2-1,-,TGTGCCAGCAGTGAAGGTGTATTCTATGAGCAGTTCTTC,CASSEGVFYEQFF
-,TRBV5-4,TRBJ2-7,TRBD2,TGTGCCAGCAGCTTGGCTCGGGAGGACGAGCAGTACTTC,CASSLAREDEQYF
many,TRBV2,TRBJ1-6,TRBD1,TGTGCCAGCAGCGGACAGGGAAGCTCCTATAATTCACCCCTCCACTTT,CASSGQGSSYNSPLHF
-,TRBV12-3/TRBV12-4,TRBJ2-2,-,TGTGCCAGCAGTTTACGGGCCTCCGCGAACACCGGGGAGCTGTTTTTT,CASSLRASANTGELFF
few,TRBV24-1,TRBJ2-3,TRBD2,TGTGCCACCACTAGCGGGAGCACAGATACGCAGTATTTT,CATTSGSTDTQYF
many,TRBV5-1,TRBJ1-5,-,TGCGCCAGCAGCTCCCTGGCGCCCCAGCATTTT,CASSSLAPQHF
-,TRBV10-3,TRBJ2-2,-,TGTGCCATCAGTGAGTCAACCACCGGGGAGCTGCTTTTT,CAISESTTGELLF
many,TRBV7-9,TRBJ1-2,-,TGTGCCAGCAGCGAAAGGGCATATAACTATGGCTACACCTTC,CASSERAYNYGYTF
-,TRBV4-1,TRBJ2-7,-,TGCGCCAGCAGCCAAGATGTCCGGGGTGGCGAGCAGTACTTC,CASSQDVRGGEQYF
many,TRBV7-9,TRBJ1-1,-,TGTGCCAGCGCGCGTGATCTGAACACTGAAGCTTTCTTT,CASARDLNTEAFF
few,TRBV15,TRBJ2-5,TRBD2,TGTGCCACCAGCCCCGTCGAGCGGGGGTCGAAGACCCAGTACTTC,CATSPVERGSKTQYF
many,TRBV7-2,TRBJ1-6,TRBD1,TGTGCCAGCAGCTTGGGGACAGACTATGGTTCACCCCTCCACTTT,CASSLGTDYGSPLHF
many,TRBV6-5,TRBJ2-6,-,TGTGCCAGCAGTGAGACAGCACCCTCTGGGGCCAACGTCCTGACTTTC,CASSETAPSGANVLTF
-,TRBV9,TRBJ1-2,-,TGTGCCAGCAGCCAAGGACGGCTTAGGGGCTATGGCTACACCTTC,CASSQGRLRGYGYTF
many,TRBV5-1,TRBJ1-2,-,TGCGCCAGCAGCTTGGAGGATGGTGGCACTTGGGACTATGGCTACACCTTC,CASSLEDGGTWDYGYTF
-,TRBV25-1,TRBJ2-7,TRBD1,TGTGCCAGCAGTGGGGACAGGGGACCCCACTACGAGCAGTACTTC,CASSGDRGPHYEQYF
-,TRBV25-1,TRBJ1-2,-,TGTGCCAGCAGAGATCTAGAGGGGGGCTACACCTTC,CASRDLEGGYTF
many,TRBV19,TRBJ2-7,-,TGTGCCAGTAGTGCGAGTGTAACGTACGAGCAGTACTTC,CASSASVTYEQYF
few,TRBV9,TRBJ2-7,TRBD1,TGTGCCAGCAGTCAAACAGGGGACCCCTCCTACGAGCAGTACTTC,CASSQTGDPSYEQYF
-,TRBV5-6,TRBJ2-7,-,TGTGCCAGCAGCTTGGCCGGGGCCGATCCTCTCTACGAGCAGTACTTC,CASSLAGADPLYEQYF
many,TRBV6-2/TRBV6-3,TRBJ2-6,-,TGTGCCAGCACCCCGGAGGGGAAAGGGGCCAACGTCCTGACTTTC,CASTPEGKGANVLTF
few,TRBV7-9,TRBJ1-2,-,TGTGCCAGCAGCCCGGGGATTCTCCATGAACTAAGCGGCTACACCTTC,CASSPGILHELSGYTF
many,TRBV29-1,TRBJ1-1,-,TGCAGCGTTGGTCCGGGACGTAAGAACACTGAAGCTTTCTTT,CSVGPGRKNTEAFF
-,TRBV9,TRBJ2-5,TRBD2,TGTGCCAGCAGCGTAGGGATAGCGGGGGGGAACCAAGAGACCCAGTACTTC,CASSVGIAGGNQETQYF
once,TRBV10-2,TRBJ1-1,TRBD1,TGCGCCAGCGTGACGGACAGGCGCCTCTTGAACACTGAAGCTTTCTTT,CASVTDRRLLNTEAFF
many,TRBV25-1,TRBJ2-2,TRBD1,TGTGCCAGCAGTGAAATCGGGACAGAACGCACCGGGGAGCTGTTTTTT,CASSEIGTERTGELFF
-,TRBV10-3,TRBJ1-2,TRBD1,TGTGCCATCAGTGCCCTCTCCGGACAGGGGTATGGCTACACCTTC,CAISALSGQGYGYTF
-,TRBV15,TRBJ1-3,TRBD1,TGTGCCACCAGCTCTAATCCGACAGGGGCTGGAAACACCATATATTTT,CATSSNPTGAGNTIYF
-,TRBV29-1,TRBJ1-1,TRBD1,TGCAGCACATGGGACAGGGCGTCGGGCACTGAAGCTTTCTTT,CSTWDRASGTEAFF
few,TRBV6-6,TRBJ1-2,-,TGTGCCAGCAGTGCCTCGCAGGTGGGGGCGAACTATGGCTACACCTTC,CASSASQVGANYGYTF
-,TRBV2,TRBJ1-2,TRBD1,TGTGCCAGCAAGACAGGGTACACCTTC,CASKTGYTF